Sequencing of this T cell receptor (beta chain) was carried out in a study of cytomegalovirus exposure and HLA in healthy donors. About this clone itself: Its antigen is as yet unknown.

The study, taken as a whole, reports: Earlier findings revealed that most TCR beta V segments proved productive either about 87% or about 30% of the time.

CDR1 is SGHDT, CDR2 YYEEEE, per germline. V was shortened by 4 bases and J by 3 bases, with 13 bases between the two germline ends. This CDR3 spans 15 amino acids. In the PCR, 60 Vbeta and 13 Jbeta primers were used. Sequencing used immunoSEQ multiplex PCR; TCRdb keeps in-frame clones, though not all of them. The sample lists about 160,000 clones, around 74% occurring once. The clonotype was recovered from a female donor in good health and CMV-seronegative. This chain connects TRBV5-6 to TRBJ2-2; D may be TRBD1 (6 bases). Sequencing input: PBMCs. The CDR3 DNA follows: TGTGCCAGCAGCAGAGGGGGATTTTACACCGGGGAGCTGTTTTTT. It encodes CASSRGGFYTGELFF.